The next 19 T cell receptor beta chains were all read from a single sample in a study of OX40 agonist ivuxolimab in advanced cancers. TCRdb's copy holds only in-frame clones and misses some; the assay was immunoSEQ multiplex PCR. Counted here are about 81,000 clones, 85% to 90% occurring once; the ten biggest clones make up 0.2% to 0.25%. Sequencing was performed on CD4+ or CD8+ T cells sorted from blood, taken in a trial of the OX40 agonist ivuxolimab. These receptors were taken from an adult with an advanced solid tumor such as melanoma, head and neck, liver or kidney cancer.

The CDR3 bases are TGCAGTGCTGGTCGGAGGACTGAAGCTTTCTTT. Translating gives CSAGRRTEAFF. This chain connects TRBV20-1 to TRBJ1-1; D is unclear. The CDR3 runs to 11 residues. V was shortened by 5 bases and J by 5 bases, with 9 bases between the two germline ends. From germline, CDR1 is DFQATT and CDR2 SNEGSKA (reference sequence).

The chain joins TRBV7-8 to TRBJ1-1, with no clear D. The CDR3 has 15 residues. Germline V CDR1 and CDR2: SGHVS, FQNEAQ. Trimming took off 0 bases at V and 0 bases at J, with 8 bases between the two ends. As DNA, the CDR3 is TGTGCCAGCAGCTTAGCGGAGGCAGTGAACACTGAAGCTTTCTTT. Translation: CASSLAEAVNTEAFF. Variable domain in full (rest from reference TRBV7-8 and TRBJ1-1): GAGVSQSPRYKVAKRGQDVALRCDPISGHVSLFWYQQALGQGPEFLTYFQNEAQLDKSGLPSDRFFAERPEGSVSTLKIQRTQQEDSAVYLCASSLAEAVNTEAFFGQGTRLTVV.

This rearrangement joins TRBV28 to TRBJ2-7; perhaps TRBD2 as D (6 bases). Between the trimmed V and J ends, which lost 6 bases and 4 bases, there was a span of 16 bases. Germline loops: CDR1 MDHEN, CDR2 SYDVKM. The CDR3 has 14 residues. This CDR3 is CASSLGGAVYEQYF. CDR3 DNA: TGTGCCAGCAGCTTGGGGGGAGCGGTATACGAGCAGTACTTC.

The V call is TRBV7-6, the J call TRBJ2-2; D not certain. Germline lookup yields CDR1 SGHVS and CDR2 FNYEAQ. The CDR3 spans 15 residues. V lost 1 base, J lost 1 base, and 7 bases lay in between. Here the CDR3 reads CASSLDAQNTGELFF. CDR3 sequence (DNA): TGTGCCAGCAGCTTAGATGCGCAGAACACCGGGGAGCTGTTTTTT.

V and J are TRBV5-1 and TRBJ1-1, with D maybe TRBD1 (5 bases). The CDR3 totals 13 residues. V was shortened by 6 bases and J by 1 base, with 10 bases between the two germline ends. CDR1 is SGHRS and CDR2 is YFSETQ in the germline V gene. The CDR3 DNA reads TGCGCCAGCAAAGTACAGGAGAACACTGAAGCTTTCTTT. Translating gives CASKVQENTEAFF.

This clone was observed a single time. For the CDR3, the DNA is TGCGCCAGCAGGGGGACTAGCGGGGGGTACCAAGAGACCCAGTACTTC. Protein: CASRGTSGGYQETQYF. The chain uses TRBV10-2 and TRBJ2-5; 15 nucleotides agree with TRBD2. The CDR3 sequence is 16 residues long. The germline gives CDR1 WSHSY, CDR2 SAAADI. The ends lost 6 bases at V and 0 bases at J; junction bases unmatched: 2.

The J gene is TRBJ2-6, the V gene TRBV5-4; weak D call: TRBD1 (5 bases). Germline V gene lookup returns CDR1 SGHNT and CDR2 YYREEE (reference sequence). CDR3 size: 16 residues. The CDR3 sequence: CGSTVQGYDGANVLTF. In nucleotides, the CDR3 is TGTGGCTCGACGGTGCAGGGCTACGATGGGGCCAACGTCCTGACTTTC.

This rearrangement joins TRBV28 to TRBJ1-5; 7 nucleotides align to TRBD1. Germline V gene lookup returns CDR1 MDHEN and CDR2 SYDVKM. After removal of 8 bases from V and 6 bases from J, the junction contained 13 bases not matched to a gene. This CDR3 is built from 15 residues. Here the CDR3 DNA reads TGTGCCAGCGGCTTCAGACAGGGTATAAGTCAGCCCCAGCATTTT. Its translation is CASGFRQGISQPQHF.

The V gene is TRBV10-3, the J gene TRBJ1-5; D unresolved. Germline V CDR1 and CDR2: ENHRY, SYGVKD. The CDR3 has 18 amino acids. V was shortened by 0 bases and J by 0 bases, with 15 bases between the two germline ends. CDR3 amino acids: CAISESARVVNSNQPQHF. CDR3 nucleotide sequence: TGTGCCATCAGTGAGTCGGCCCGGGTGGTTAATAGCAATCAGCCCCAGCATTTT.

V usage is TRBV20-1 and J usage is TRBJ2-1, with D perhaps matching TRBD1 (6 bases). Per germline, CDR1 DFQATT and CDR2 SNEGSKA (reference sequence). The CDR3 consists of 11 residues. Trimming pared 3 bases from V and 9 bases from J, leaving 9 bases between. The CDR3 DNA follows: TGCAGTGCTAGCCTCAGGGGTGAGCAGTTCTTC. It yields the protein CSASLRGEQFF.

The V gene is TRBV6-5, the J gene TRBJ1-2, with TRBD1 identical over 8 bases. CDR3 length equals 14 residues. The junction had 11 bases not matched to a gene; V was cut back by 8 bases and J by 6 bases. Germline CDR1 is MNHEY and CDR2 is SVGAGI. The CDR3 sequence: CASRDRGRDDGYTF. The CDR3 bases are TGTGCCAGCCGAGACAGGGGAAGAGACGATGGCTACACCTTC.

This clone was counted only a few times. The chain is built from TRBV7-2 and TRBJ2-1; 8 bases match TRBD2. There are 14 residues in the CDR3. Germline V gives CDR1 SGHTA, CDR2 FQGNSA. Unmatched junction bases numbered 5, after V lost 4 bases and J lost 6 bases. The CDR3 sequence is CASSSTGTSNEQFF. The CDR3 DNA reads TGTGCCAGCAGCTCCACAGGGACTAGCAATGAGCAGTTCTTC.

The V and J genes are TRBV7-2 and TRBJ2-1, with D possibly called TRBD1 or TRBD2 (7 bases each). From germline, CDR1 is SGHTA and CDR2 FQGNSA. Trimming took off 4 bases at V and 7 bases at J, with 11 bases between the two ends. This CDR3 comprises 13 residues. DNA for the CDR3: TGTGCCAGCAGCTCGCAGGGGGGGAATGAGCAGTTCTTC. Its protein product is CASSSQGGNEQFF.

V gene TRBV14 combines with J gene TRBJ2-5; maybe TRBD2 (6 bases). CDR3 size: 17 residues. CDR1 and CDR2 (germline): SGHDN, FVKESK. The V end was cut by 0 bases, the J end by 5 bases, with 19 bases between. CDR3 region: CASSQDMVAAGWETQYF. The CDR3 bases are TGTGCCAGCAGCCAAGATATGGTAGCGGCAGGTTGGGAGACCCAGTACTTC.

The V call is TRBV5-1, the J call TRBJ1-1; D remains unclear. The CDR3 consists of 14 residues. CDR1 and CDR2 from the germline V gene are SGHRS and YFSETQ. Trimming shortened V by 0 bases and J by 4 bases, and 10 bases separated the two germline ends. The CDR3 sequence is CASSLEVLSTEAFF. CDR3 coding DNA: TGCGCCAGCAGCTTGGAGGTATTAAGCACTGAAGCTTTCTTT.

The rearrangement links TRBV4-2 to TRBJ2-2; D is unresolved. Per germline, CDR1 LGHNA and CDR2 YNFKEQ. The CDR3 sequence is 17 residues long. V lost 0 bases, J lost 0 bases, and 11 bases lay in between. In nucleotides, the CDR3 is TGTGCCAGCAGCCAAGAAGGGATCACCGCGAACACCGGGGAGCTGTTTTTT. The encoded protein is CASSQEGITANTGELFF.

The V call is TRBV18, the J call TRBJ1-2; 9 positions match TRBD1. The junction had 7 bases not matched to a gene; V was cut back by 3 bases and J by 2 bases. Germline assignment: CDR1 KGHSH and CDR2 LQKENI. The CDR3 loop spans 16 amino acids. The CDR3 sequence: CASSPPRDRANYGYTF. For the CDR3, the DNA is TGTGCCAGCTCACCCCCCCGGGACAGGGCAAACTATGGCTACACCTTC. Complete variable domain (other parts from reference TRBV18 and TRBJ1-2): NAGVMQNPRHLVRRRGQEARLRCSPMKGHSHVYWYRQLPEEGLKFMVYLQKENIIDESGMPKERFSAEFPKEGPSILRIQQVVRGDSAAYFCASSPPRDRANYGYTFGSGTRLTVV.

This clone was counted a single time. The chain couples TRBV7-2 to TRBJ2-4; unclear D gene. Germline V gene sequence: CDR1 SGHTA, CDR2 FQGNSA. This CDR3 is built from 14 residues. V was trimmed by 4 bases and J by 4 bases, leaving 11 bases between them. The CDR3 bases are TGTGCCAGCAGCTCAGGCCGGTCAAAAAACATTCAGTACTTC. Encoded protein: CASSSGRSKNIQYF.

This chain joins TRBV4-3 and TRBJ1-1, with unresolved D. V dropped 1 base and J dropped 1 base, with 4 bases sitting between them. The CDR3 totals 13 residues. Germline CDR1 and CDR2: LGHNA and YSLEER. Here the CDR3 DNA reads TGCGCCAGCAGCCAAGGGGGGAACACTGAAGCTTTCTTT. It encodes CASSQGGNTEAFF.